The clone carrying this T cell receptor beta chain was observed at least ten times. Its specificity is not known. This record belongs to a study of CD8 T cells in ankylosing spondylitis. Study-level findings and limits: Seemingly distinctive of ankylosing spondylitis blood was a TCR beta motif formed by eight highly homologous variants. Significant enrichment of disease-linked clones was reported in matched ankylosing spondylitis synovial fluid.

In TCRdb, the 5' RACE reads were re-called with MiXCR into one record per CDR3 protein. Among 250,000 to 350,000 distinct CDR3 sequences, less than 25% were seen once, and the ten largest hold about 3.5%. CDR3 length equals 15 residues. Trimming took off 0 bases at V and 5 bases at J, with 11 bases between the two ends. Germline values: CDR1 MNHEY, CDR2 SVGAGI. The chain employs TRBV6-5 and TRBJ2-1, with a possible D match to TRBD1 (6 bases). This receptor was taken from a female donor with ankylosing spondylitis or in good health (not recorded which). Sequences were obtained from blood, either unsorted or a sorted T cell fraction (not recorded which). The CDR3 is CASSYSADRDNEQFF. In DNA form, the CDR3 reads TGTGCCAGCAGTTACTCGGCGGACAGAGACAATGAGCAGTTCTTC.